The T cell receptor beta chain under discussion was sequenced for a study of cytomegalovirus exposure and HLA in healthy donors. General observations from the study: The classifier, whose performance was assessed in both the original and validation cohorts, reportedly diagnosed cytomegalovirus status with high specificity and sensitivity.

Notes on this clone: The antigen is not known.

Germline loops: CDR1 SEHNR, CDR2 FQNEAQ (reference sequence). Trimming removed 2 bases from V and 7 bases from J, with 8 bases in between. The CDR3 extends over 13 amino acids. The PCR had 60 Vbeta and 13 Jbeta primers. Assay used: immunoSEQ multiplex PCR; TCRdb lists only in-frame clones, some missing. There are 100,000 or so clones in the sample; roughly 79% occur only once, and roughly 5.7% lies in the top ten. The V and J genes are TRBV7-9 and TRBJ2-2; D gene ambiguous. The sequenced sample consisted of PBMCs. This receptor was taken from a male donor in good health and CMV-seronegative. CDR3: CASSLRRIGELFF. CDR3 DNA sequence: TGTGCCAGCAGCTTAAGGCGGATCGGGGAGCTGTTTTTT.